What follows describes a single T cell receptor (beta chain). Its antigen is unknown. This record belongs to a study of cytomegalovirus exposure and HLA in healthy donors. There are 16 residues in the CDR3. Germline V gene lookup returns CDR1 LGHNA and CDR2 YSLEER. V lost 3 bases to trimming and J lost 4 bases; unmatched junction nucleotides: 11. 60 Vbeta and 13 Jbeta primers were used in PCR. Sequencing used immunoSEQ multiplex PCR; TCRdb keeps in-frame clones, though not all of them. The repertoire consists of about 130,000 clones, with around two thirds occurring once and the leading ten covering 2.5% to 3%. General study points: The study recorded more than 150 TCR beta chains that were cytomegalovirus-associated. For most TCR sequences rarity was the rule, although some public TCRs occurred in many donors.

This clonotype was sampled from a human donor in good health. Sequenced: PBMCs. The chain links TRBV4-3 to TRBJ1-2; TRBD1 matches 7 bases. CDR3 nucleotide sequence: TGCGCCAGCAGCCAGAATCACCCCGGGACAGCCTATGGCTACACCTTC. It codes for CASSQNHPGTAYGYTF.